The source of this TCR beta chain is a study of graft-versus-host responses after intestinal transplantation. Findings and limits, study-wide: The presence of high graft-versus-host to host-versus-graft clonal ratios in allografts characterized patients with graft-donor T cell macrochimerism.

Remarks on this clone: Its antigen is not identified.

Clones were read by immunoSEQ multiplex PCR, and TCRdb kept only the in-frame ones, dropping some. Of over 100,000 clones detected, about 90% appear once; the ten largest clones hold 0.7% to 0.9%. The CDR3 contains 12 residues. The germline V gene has CDR1 SNHLY and CDR2 FYNNEI. Trimming removed 6 bases at V and 2 bases at J, with 2 bases between. The chain has TRBV2 and TRBJ2-6; D is unresolved. The sequencing here drew on unstimulated CD4+ T cells sorted from spleen or lymph node cells, taken before intestinal transplant. This TCR came from a human donor who received an intestinal transplant. This chain's CDR3 is CASRAGANVLTF. CDR3 sequence (DNA): TGTGCCAGCAGGGCTGGGGCCAACGTCCTGACTTTC.